The clone carrying this TCR beta chain has a handful of counts. Antigen specificity is unknown. The evidence that diagnosis relied on was clinical symptoms, serum thyroxine, TRAb, thyroid ultrasound and orbital computed tomography. This entry is derived from a study of Graves' ophthalmopathy and Graves' hyperthyroidism. As for the study in general: Ophthalmopathy not arising within 18 months of follow-up defined hyperthyroidism as stable. Study-level points and caveats: The model flagged ophthalmopathy progression at roughly 70% sensitivity and 72% to 75% specificity. Between ophthalmopathy and stable hyperthyroidism, a 13-signature model drew a separation with nearly 90% sensitivity and 75% to 82% specificity.

The TCR beta CDR3 regions underwent amplification from RNA transcripts. First-round RT-PCR relied on HTBI primers, and a second-round multiplex PCR came next. MiXCR, applied by TCRdb to the multiplex PCR reads, yields one record per CDR3 protein. The sample shows 580,000 or so distinct CDR3 sequences, about 40% of them seen only once. Germline V gene lookup returns CDR1 MNHEY and CDR2 SVGEGT. V was cut by 4 bases and J by 0 bases, with 15 bases left in between. CDR3 length: 16 amino acids. This chain uses TRBV6-2 or TRBV6-3 with TRBJ1-1; D is unresolved. The sample taken for sequencing was peripheral blood or thyroid tissue (not recorded which). This TCR was sampled from an adult man with Graves' hyperthyroidism. CDR3 coding DNA: TGTGCCAGCAGTTTGGGTGGAGGACTCATGAACACTGAAGCTTTCTTT. Translation: CASSLGGGLMNTEAFF.